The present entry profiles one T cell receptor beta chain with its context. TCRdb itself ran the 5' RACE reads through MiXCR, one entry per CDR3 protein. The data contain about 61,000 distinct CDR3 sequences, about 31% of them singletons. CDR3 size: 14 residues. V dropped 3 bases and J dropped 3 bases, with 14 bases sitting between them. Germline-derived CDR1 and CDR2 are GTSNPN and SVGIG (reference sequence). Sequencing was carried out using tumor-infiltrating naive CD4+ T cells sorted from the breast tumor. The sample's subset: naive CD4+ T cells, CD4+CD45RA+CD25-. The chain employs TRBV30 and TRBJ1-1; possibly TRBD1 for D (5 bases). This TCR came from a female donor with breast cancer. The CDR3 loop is CAWSLGTVDTEAFF. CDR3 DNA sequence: TGTGCCTGGAGCCTCGGGACGGTGGACACTGAAGCTTTCTTT.